This is a list of T cell receptor beta chains from one sample in a study of shared clonotypes between healthy human individuals. Assay used: immunoSEQ multiplex PCR; TCRdb lists only in-frame clones, some missing. Of more than 900,000 clones in the sample, around 82% are singletons; the top ten hold roughly 0.55%. The material sequenced was memory CD4+ T cells from PBMCs. All receptors derive from a man younger than 30 in good health. Some clones in this sample may be carry-over from other donors' samples. Both conserved end residues are part of each CDR3. Fields, in order: V gene, D gene, clone size, J gene, CDR3 protein, CDR3 DNA. D genes are given only for firm matches. For some rows the clone size is stated as once, few or many, or as a class when expanded; others skip it.

>TRBV4-2|-|many|TRBJ1-1
CASSQPATGAFF
TGTGCCAGCAGCCAACCCGCGACGGGAGCTTTCTTT
>TRBV7-2|-|-|TRBJ2-5
CASSLKAAEGTQYF
TGTGCCAGCAGCTTAAAAGCAGCGGAAGGGACCCAGTACTTC
>TRBV5-1|TRBD2|-|TRBJ2-3
CASSGGLPQQTDTQYF
TGCGCCAGCAGCGGGGGACTACCTCAGCAAACAGATACGCAGTATTTT
>TRBV2|-|-|TRBJ2-7
CASSAEVYEQYF
TGTGCCAGCAGTGCGGAGGTCTACGAGCAGTACTTC
>TRBV5-1|-|-|TRBJ2-7
CASSFGQGSSYEQYF
TGCGCCAGCAGCTTTGGGCAGGGATCATCCTACGAGCAGTACTTC
>TRBV29-1|-|-|TRBJ1-2
CTIQGGYGYTF
TGCACGATCCAAGGGGGCTATGGCTACACCTTC
>TRBV6-1|-|-|TRBJ2-7
CASSEAAKVLRQYF
TGTGCCAGCAGTGAAGCGGCCAAGGTCTTGAGGCAGTACTTC
>TRBV5-1|TRBD1|-|TRBJ1-3
CASSNRGREGNTIYF
TGCGCCAGCAGCAACAGGGGAAGAGAGGGAAACACCATATATTTT
>TRBV30|TRBD2|-|TRBJ2-7
CAWSWGGEQYF
TGTGCCTGGAGTTGGGGAGGGGAGCAGTACTTC
>TRBV9|-|few|TRBJ2-2
CASSVGAPGELFF
TGTGCCAGCAGCGTAGGGGCTCCCGGGGAGCTGTTTTTT
>TRBV7-6|TRBD2|-|TRBJ2-7
CASSLYTSGTYEQYF
TGTGCCAGCAGCTTATATACTAGCGGTACCTACGAGCAGTACTTC
>TRBV4-1|-|-|TRBJ2-7
CASSQASGQGRRTSEQYF
TGCGCCAGCAGCCAAGCAAGCGGGCAGGGAAGGAGAACTTCCGAGCAGTACTTC
>TRBV5-6|-|-|TRBJ1-1
CASSLFHRPDHVEAFF
TGTGCCAGCAGCTTGTTTCACCGGCCAGACCACGTTGAAGCTTTCTTT
>TRBV30|-|-|TRBJ2-1
CAWRRSSYNEQFF
TGTGCCTGGAGGCGGAGCTCCTACAATGAGCAGTTCTTC
>TRBV4-2|-|once|TRBJ2-1
CASSQEGDGSVSYNEQFF
TGTGCCAGCAGCCAAGAGGGGGACGGGAGTGTATCCTACAATGAGCAGTTCTTC
>TRBV30|-|-|TRBJ2-5
CAWSLDQQETQYF
TGTGCCTGGAGTCTTGATCAACAAGAGACCCAGTACTTC
>TRBV2|-|-|TRBJ1-3
CASSRAPGNTIYF
TGTGCCAGCAGCCGGGCCCCGGGAAACACCATATATTTT
>TRBV14|-|-|TRBJ1-2
CASSQDQGPLGGGYTF
TGTGCCAGCAGCCAAGATCAAGGACCCCTGGGTGGCGGCTACACCTTC
>TRBV28|-|-|TRBJ2-3
CASSFTSSDTQYF
TGTGCCAGCAGTTTCACTAGCTCAGATACGCAGTATTTT
>TRBV7-9|-|-|TRBJ1-2
CASSLTESYGYTF
TGTGCCAGCAGCCTGACAGAAAGCTATGGCTACACCTTC
>TRBV7-9|-|once|TRBJ2-3
CASSLPVTDTQYF
TGTGCCAGCAGCCTACCAGTAACTGATACGCAGTATTTT
>TRBV5-4|TRBD1|-|TRBJ2-7
CASSRGQGVSYEQYF
TGTGCCAGCAGCCGGGGACAGGGGGTCTCCTACGAGCAGTACTTC